A selection of T cell receptor beta chains follows, all from one sample in a study of vaccination effects on CD4 cells after COVID-19. Here immunoSEQ multiplex PCR was the method, and the copy in TCRdb shows in-frame clones only, minus some. The data hold more than 40,000 clones, with over 60% observed a single time. For these TCRs, the target antigens are not known. The sequences come from CD4+ T cells from PBMCs cultured with HCoV-NL63 spike peptides, collected before COVID-19 vaccination. These receptors all come from a human donor who received a COVID-19 vaccine. CDR3s include the opening cysteine and the closing phenylalanine or tryptophan. The D gene is left open where the match is weak. Only part of the rows carry a size: once, few, many, or a class if the clone is expanded.

DNA,CDR3,V,size,J,D
TGTGCCAGCAGACTGGCGGGGGCCAACGTCCTGACTTTC,CASRLAGANVLTF,TRBV12-3/TRBV12-4,.,TRBJ2-6,.
TGTGCCAGCAGTGCAGGGTACTATGGCTACACCTTC,CASSAGYYGYTF,TRBV28,.,TRBJ1-2,.
TGTGCCAGCAGCGTCGGGACTTCTTACAATGAGCAGTTCTTC,CASSVGTSYNEQFF,TRBV9,.,TRBJ2-1,.
TGTGCCAGCAGCTCCAGGGTGATTATAGCCACTGAAGCTTTCTTT,CASSSRVIIATEAFF,TRBV5-8,.,TRBJ1-1,.
TGTGCCAGCAAGAACAGGCCTGGAAACACCATATATTTT,CASKNRPGNTIYF,TRBV12-3/TRBV12-4,few,TRBJ1-3,.
TGCGCCAGCAGCCAAGCAGGACAGGTGGTCCATGGCTACACCTTC,CASSQAGQVVHGYTF,TRBV4-1,.,TRBJ1-2,TRBD1
TGCGCCAGCAGCTTGATCCCCGGGAGTGATGGCTACACCTTC,CASSLIPGSDGYTF,TRBV5-1,few,TRBJ1-2,.
TGTGCCAGCAGCTTTCGACGGGGAAGCTCTGGAAACACCATATATTTT,CASSFRRGSSGNTIYF,TRBV7-9,few,TRBJ1-3,.
TGTGCCAGCAGTCGGACAGGGGCCAAAAACATTCAGTACTTC,CASSRTGAKNIQYF,TRBV6-6,.,TRBJ2-4,TRBD1
TGTGCCAGCAGCTTAAGGAGGGGCCGAGGGGAAGAGACCCAGTACTTC,CASSLRRGRGEETQYF,TRBV7-2,.,TRBJ2-5,.
TGCGCCAGCAGCTTTCAGGCGTTCCAAGAGACCCAGTACTTC,CASSFQAFQETQYF,TRBV5-1,.,TRBJ2-5,.
TGTGCCAGCAGTCACGGACAGGGCAGTACTGAAGCTTTCTTT,CASSHGQGSTEAFF,TRBV11-2,.,TRBJ1-1,TRBD1
TGTGCCAGCCCTGGATTACCGGGACTAGCGAGGACCCAAGAGACCCAGTACTTC,CASPGLPGLARTQETQYF,TRBV5-8,.,TRBJ2-5,TRBD2
TGCGCCAGCAGCTTGTCAGGGAAATTCTATGAGCAGTTCTTC,CASSLSGKFYEQFF,TRBV5-1,.,TRBJ2-1,.
TGTGCCAGCAACTTAGACCCCGCAGATACGCAGTATTTT,CASNLDPADTQYF,TRBV9,.,TRBJ2-3,.
TGTGCCAGCAGTTCCCTTGGACAGGGGAAAGGACAGCCCCAGCATTTT,CASSSLGQGKGQPQHF,TRBV6-2/TRBV6-3,.,TRBJ1-5,TRBD1
TGTGCCAGCTGGACAGGGAGAGACTATGGCTACACCTTC,CASWTGRDYGYTF,TRBV28,.,TRBJ1-2,TRBD1
TGTGCCAGCAGTTATTCGAAGGCTAGCGGGGGGATTCCCAATGAGCAGTTCTTC,CASSYSKASGGIPNEQFF,TRBV6-2/TRBV6-3,.,TRBJ2-1,TRBD2
TGTGCCAGCAGGGATTCTCGGCAGGCGGAGTCAGGTGGCTACACCTTC,CASRDSRQAESGGYTF,TRBV28,.,TRBJ1-2,.
TGTGCCAGCAGTTACTCTCAGGGTACGAATGAAAAACTGTTTTTT,CASSYSQGTNEKLFF,TRBV6-5,.,TRBJ1-4,.
TGTGCCAGCAGTTACTCCGGCAGGGATAATTCACCCCTCCACTTT,CASSYSGRDNSPLHF,TRBV6-5,.,TRBJ1-6,.
TGCGCCAGCAGCCAAGAGGTCCAGGGAGTCTCCTATAATTCACCCCTCCACTTT,CASSQEVQGVSYNSPLHF,TRBV4-3,.,TRBJ1-6,.
TGCAGTGCTAGTGAGTCAGATACGCAGTATTTT,CSASESDTQYF,TRBV20-1,.,TRBJ2-3,.
TGTGCCACCAGTGTCCGGGACAGGGGGCGAGAGACCCAGTACTTC,CATSVRDRGRETQYF,TRBV24-1,.,TRBJ2-5,TRBD1
TGTGCCAGCAGCTTAACCCTGGTTGGTTCACCCCTCCACTTT,CASSLTLVGSPLHF,TRBV7-8,.,TRBJ1-6,.
TGTGCCAGCAGCCCGTCTCCAGGGACAGGGGAGGTCATTCAGTACTTC,CASSPSPGTGEVIQYF,TRBV3-1/TRBV3-2,.,TRBJ2-4,TRBD1
TGTGCCAGCAACCCTACCGGAGGTAATGAAAAACTGTTTTTT,CASNPTGGNEKLFF,TRBV5-5,.,TRBJ1-4,.
TGTGCCAGCAGCCCCCATGGGGGGGCTGGAAACACCATATATTTT,CASSPHGGAGNTIYF,TRBV7-9,.,TRBJ1-3,.
TGCGCCAGCAGCTTGGAGTCCCCTGGGGGAAATGAAGCTTTCTTT,CASSLESPGGNEAFF,TRBV5-1,.,TRBJ1-1,.
TGTGCCATCACCACAGGACTAGCGGGAACCGGGGAGCTGTTTTTT,CAITTGLAGTGELFF,TRBV10-3,once,TRBJ2-2,TRBD2
TGTGCCAGCAGTTCCAGACAGGAGGCGAACACCGGGGAGCTGTTTTTT,CASSSRQEANTGELFF,TRBV6-5,.,TRBJ2-2,.
TGCGCCAGCAGCTCACCTAGGGGGTCCCTAAACATTCAGTACTTC,CASSSPRGSLNIQYF,TRBV5-1,once,TRBJ2-4,.
TGTGCCAGCAGCTTAGGGACAGTGAACATTCAGTACTTC,CASSLGTVNIQYF,TRBV7-9,once,TRBJ2-4,.
TGTGCCAGCAGCTTAGGGGCAGAAACTGAAAAACTGTTTTTT,CASSLGAETEKLFF,TRBV11-2,few,TRBJ1-4,.
TGTGCCAGCAGCTTAGAGCGGGGAGAGACCCAGTACTTC,CASSLERGETQYF,TRBV7-8,.,TRBJ2-5,TRBD2
TGTGCCAGCAGCTACAGGGGGGCAGAGACCCAGTACTTC,CASSYRGAETQYF,TRBV11-3,.,TRBJ2-5,TRBD1
TGTGCCAGCAGGATAAGCACAGATACGCAGTATTTT,CASRISTDTQYF,TRBV28,.,TRBJ2-3,.
TGTGCCAGCGGCCGACAGAACTCTGGGGCCAACGTCCTGACTTTC,CASGRQNSGANVLTF,TRBV6-5,.,TRBJ2-6,.
TGTGCCAGCAACCACTTGACAGAGAACACTGAAGCTTTCTTT,CASNHLTENTEAFF,TRBV6-5,.,TRBJ1-1,.
TGCGCCAGCAGCTTGGAGGGCGAGCAGTTCTTC,CASSLEGEQFF,TRBV5-1,.,TRBJ2-1,.
TGTGCCAGCAGCCATAGTTACAATGAGCAGTTCTTC,CASSHSYNEQFF,TRBV14,.,TRBJ2-1,.
TGTGCTAGTGGTTTGGGGACAGGGTATCAGCCCCAGCATTTT,CASGLGTGYQPQHF,TRBV12-5,.,TRBJ1-5,TRBD1
TGTGCCAGCAAATCAAGGAGGACAGGGGGTTGGGGGACGGAGGAGACCCAGTACTTC,CASKSRRTGGWGTEETQYF,TRBV27,.,TRBJ2-5,TRBD1
TGTGCCAGCAGCTTAGTAACAGGCCCTGGAAACACCATATATTTT,CASSLVTGPGNTIYF,TRBV7-9,.,TRBJ1-3,.
TGTGCCAGCAGTTACACTCTTTCGAGGAAAGAAGCTTTCTTT,CASSYTLSRKEAFF,TRBV6-5,few,TRBJ1-1,.
TGTGCCAGCAGTAACACAGCGACAGGCTATGGCTACACCTTC,CASSNTATGYGYTF,TRBV6-4,.,TRBJ1-2,.
TGTGCCAGCAGCCCCACTAATGGGGCCAACGTCCTGACTTTC,CASSPTNGANVLTF,TRBV9,.,TRBJ2-6,.
TGTGCCAGCAGCAGGGGTCCCCCTGGAGGCAATCAGCCCCAGCATTTT,CASSRGPPGGNQPQHF,TRBV7-2,.,TRBJ1-5,.
TGTGCCAGCAGCTCGGCCAGGGTCACCAACTATGGCTACACCTTC,CASSSARVTNYGYTF,TRBV7-3,few,TRBJ1-2,.
TGTGCCAGCAGCTCAAATTGGGACTTTGCGGGCAAGTTCTTC,CASSSNWDFAGKFF,TRBV7-9,.,TRBJ2-1,.
TGTGCCAGCAGTGGACAGGGAGGCAATCAGCCCCAGCATTTT,CASSGQGGNQPQHF,TRBV2,.,TRBJ1-5,TRBD1
TGTGCCAGCAGGGGGCGAGTCTCTGGAAACACCATATATTTT,CASRGRVSGNTIYF,TRBV28,once,TRBJ1-3,.
TGTGCCAGCAGTGAGGCCCCAGTAGGTACCACCGGGGAGCTGTTTTTT,CASSEAPVGTTGELFF,TRBV6-1,.,TRBJ2-2,.